The subject of this entry is one T cell receptor beta chain. This entry is derived from a study of naive and memory T cell subsets. The CDR3 runs to 14 residues. The V gene end was trimmed by 4 bases and the J gene end by 3 bases; junction bases not matched to a gene: 6. Germline V lookup: CDR1 SQVTM, CDR2 ANQGSEA. Cells stained for CD3, CD4, CD8, CD45RA, CD27 and viability were sorted into four CD45RA/CD27 subsets. An equimolar mix of two oligonucleotides served as the beta constant-region primer for TRBC1 and TRBC2. Four rounds of PCR amplified the ligated cDNA using nested alpha and beta constant-region primers plus SP2. The cDNA 3' end received a ligated single-stranded oligonucleotide carrying the SP2 primer and a 12-nucleotide UMI. One entry per CDR3 protein, called by TCRdb with MiXCR from the UMI-ligation and nested PCR reads. Here the sample spans approximately 31,000 distinct CDR3 sequences, less than 20% being singletons.

This TCR derives from a human donor in good health. Sequencing was carried out using effector memory CD4+ T cells from blood. Subset specified: effector memory, CD45RA- CD27-. The chain carries TRBV29-1 and TRBJ2-1; 7 nucleotides line up with TRBD2. CDR3 bases: TGCAGCGTTGTGAGGCGGGAGAGCTACAATGAGCAGTTCTTC. As protein: CSVVRRESYNEQFF.